One and the same sample provided the 9 T cell receptor beta chains below, sequenced in a study of blood T cell repertoires in COVID-19. Here immunoSEQ multiplex PCR was the method, and the copy in TCRdb shows in-frame clones only, minus some. Among some 160,000 clones, roughly 85% were seen once, and the ten largest hold under 20%. The sequenced material came from PBMCs or T cells enriched from blood (not recorded which). The receptors derive from a woman aged 70-85 years in a cohort exposed to, infected with or recovered from COVID-19 (not recorded which).

The V call is TRBV11-2, the J call TRBJ2-7, with 7 bases aligning to TRBD2. The trim removed 6 bases at V and 3 bases at J, leaving 8 bases unmatched. CDR3 length: 14 residues. Germline CDR1 reads SGHAT; CDR2 reads FQNNGV. The CDR3 DNA is TGTGCCAGCAGTTCGGGACTATACAACTACGAGCAGTACTTC. Amino acids: CASSSGLYNYEQYF.

The V call is TRBV7-9, the J call TRBJ2-1; TRBD2 matches at 8 bases. The CDR3 is made up of 13 amino acids. Germline assignment: CDR1 SEHNR and CDR2 FQNEAQ (reference sequence). Losses at the gene ends were 5 bases for V and 12 bases for J; bases not matched to a gene: 9. CDR3 region: CASSATSGERQFF. Here the CDR3 DNA reads TGTGCCAGCAGCGCAACTAGCGGAGAACGGCAGTTCTTC.

This rearrangement joins TRBV2 to TRBJ1-2; D not certain. The CDR3 extends over 12 amino acids. V lost 2 bases to trimming and J lost 8 bases, with 9 bases between them. CDR1 and CDR2 from the germline V gene are SNHLY and FYNNEI. The CDR3 sequence is CASSELRSGYTF. As DNA, the CDR3 is TGTGCCAGCAGTGAATTGCGGTCGGGCTACACCTTC.

This chain joins TRBV19 and TRBJ1-2; D uncertain. Looked up from germline, CDR1 is LNHDA and CDR2 is SQIVND (reference sequence). The germline V and J ends were trimmed by 5 bases and 4 bases, with 11 bases remaining between them. The CDR3 sequence is 13 residues long. The CDR3 DNA reads TGTGCCAGTAGTCCCCCGGGTCGCTATGGCTACACCTTC. Protein sequence: CASSPPGRYGYTF.

The V gene is TRBV6-2 or TRBV6-3, the J gene TRBJ1-5; D is perhaps TRBD1 (6 bases). Germline V gives CDR1 MNHEY, CDR2 SVGEGT. V was clipped by 0 bases and J by 7 bases, with 19 bases between them. The CDR3 totals 17 residues. The CDR3 sequence: CASSYSQGTRIGQPQHF. The CDR3 DNA follows: TGTGCCAGCAGTTACTCACAGGGAACCCGGATAGGGCAGCCCCAGCATTTT.

V is TRBV5-1 and J is TRBJ1-5; D is uncertain. V lost 0 bases, J lost 8 bases, and 6 bases lay in between. Germline V gives CDR1 SGHRS, CDR2 YFSETQ. The CDR3 is 12 residues long. Here the CDR3 DNA reads TGCGCCAGCAGCTTGGAAGGAGAGCCCCAGCATTTT. It specifies CASSLEGEPQHF.

This clone was counted a few times. The chain uses TRBV9 and TRBJ1-3, with D uncertain. V gave up 4 bases and J gave up 7 bases, with 12 bases separating them. From germline, CDR1 is SGDLS and CDR2 YYNGEE. This CDR3 region has 13 residues. In DNA form, the CDR3 reads TGTGCCAGCAGCCGACTAATAGGGAACACCATATATTTT. This gives the protein CASSRLIGNTIYF. The full variable domain, its missing parts supplied by reference TRBV9 and TRBJ1-3, is DSGVTQTPKHLITATGQRVTLRCSPRSGDLSVYWYQQSLDQGLQFLIQYYNGEERAKGNILERFSAQQFPDLHSELNLSSLELGDSALYFCASSRLIGNTIYFGEGSWLTVV.

In nucleotides, the CDR3 is TGTGCCAGCAGTGATTACAGGGGTCATTATGAGCAGTTCTTC. This codes for CASSDYRGHYEQFF. This rearrangement joins TRBV25-1 to TRBJ2-1; TRBD1 agrees at 7 bases. CDR3 length: 14 amino acids. With 3 bases clipped from V and 8 bases from J, the junction kept 7 bases outside the gene matches. Germline V gives CDR1 MGHDK, CDR2 SYGVNS.

The genes are TRBV4-1 and TRBJ2-1; no definite D call. Germline-derived CDR1 and CDR2 are MGHRA and YSYEKL. V was cut by 4 bases and J by 7 bases, with 8 bases left in between. CDR3 size: 12 residues. The CDR3 bases are TGCGCCAGCAGCCGTCCCGGGAATGAGCAGTTCTTC. This sequence encodes CASSRPGNEQFF.